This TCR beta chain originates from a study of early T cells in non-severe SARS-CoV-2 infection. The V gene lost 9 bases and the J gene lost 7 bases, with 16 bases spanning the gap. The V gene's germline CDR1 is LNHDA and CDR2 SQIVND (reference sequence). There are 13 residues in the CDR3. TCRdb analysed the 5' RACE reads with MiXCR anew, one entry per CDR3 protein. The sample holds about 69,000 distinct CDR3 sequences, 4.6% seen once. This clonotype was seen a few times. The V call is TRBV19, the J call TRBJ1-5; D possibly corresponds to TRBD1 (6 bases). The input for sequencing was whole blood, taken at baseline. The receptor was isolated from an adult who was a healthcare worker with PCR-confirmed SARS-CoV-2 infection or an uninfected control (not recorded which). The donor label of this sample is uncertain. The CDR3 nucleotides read TGTGCCAGAAAACAGGGTCGGGGACAGCCCCAGCATTTT. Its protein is CARKQGRGQPQHF.